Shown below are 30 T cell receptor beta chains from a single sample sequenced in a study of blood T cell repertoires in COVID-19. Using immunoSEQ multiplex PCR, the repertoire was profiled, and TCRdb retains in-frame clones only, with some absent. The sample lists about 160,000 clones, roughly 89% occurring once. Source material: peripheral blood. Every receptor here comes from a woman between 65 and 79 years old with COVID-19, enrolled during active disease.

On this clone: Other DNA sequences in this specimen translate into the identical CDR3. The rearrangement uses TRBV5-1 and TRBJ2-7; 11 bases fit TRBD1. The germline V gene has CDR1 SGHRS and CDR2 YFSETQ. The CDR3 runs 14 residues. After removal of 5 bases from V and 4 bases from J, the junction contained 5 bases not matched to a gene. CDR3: CASSLGQGAYEQYF. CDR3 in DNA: TGCGCCAGCAGTCTCGGACAGGGGGCTTACGAGCAGTACTTC. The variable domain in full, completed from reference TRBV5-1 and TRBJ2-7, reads KAGVTQTPRYLIKTRGQQVTLSCSPISGHRSVSWYQQTPGQGLQFLFEYFSETQRNKGNFPGRFSGRQFSNSRSEMNVSTLELGDSALYLCASSLGQGAYEQYFGPGTRLTVT.

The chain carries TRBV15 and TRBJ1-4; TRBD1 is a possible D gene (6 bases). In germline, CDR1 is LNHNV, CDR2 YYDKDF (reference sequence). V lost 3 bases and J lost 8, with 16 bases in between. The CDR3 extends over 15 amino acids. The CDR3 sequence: CATSRRTTGQEKLFF. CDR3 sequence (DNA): TGTGCCACCAGCAGGAGGACGACCGGACAGGAAAAACTGTTTTTT.

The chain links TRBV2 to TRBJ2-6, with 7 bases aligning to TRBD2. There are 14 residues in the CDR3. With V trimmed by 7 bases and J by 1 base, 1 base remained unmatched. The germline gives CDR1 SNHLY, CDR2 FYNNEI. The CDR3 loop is CASKGGSGANVLTF. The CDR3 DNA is TGTGCCAGCAAGGGAGGGTCTGGGGCCAACGTCCTGACTTTC.

The CDR3 DNA is TGTGCCAGCTCCCCTACGTGGGGGGGACCTAATGAAAAACTGTTTTTT. Its protein is CASSPTWGGPNEKLFF. The chain employs TRBV18 and TRBJ1-4, with D possibly matching TRBD1 (5 bases). With 6 bases removed from V and 3 bases from J, the gap between germline ends came to 17 bases. This CDR3 has 16 amino acids. In germline, CDR1 is KGHSH, CDR2 LQKENI.

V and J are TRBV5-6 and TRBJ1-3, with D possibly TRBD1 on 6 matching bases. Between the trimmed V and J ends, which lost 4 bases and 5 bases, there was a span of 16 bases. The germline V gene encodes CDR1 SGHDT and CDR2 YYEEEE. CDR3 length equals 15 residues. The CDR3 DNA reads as TGTGCCAGCAGCCATATTTCGGGGGGCAGAAACACCATATATTTT. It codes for CASSHISGGRNTIYF.

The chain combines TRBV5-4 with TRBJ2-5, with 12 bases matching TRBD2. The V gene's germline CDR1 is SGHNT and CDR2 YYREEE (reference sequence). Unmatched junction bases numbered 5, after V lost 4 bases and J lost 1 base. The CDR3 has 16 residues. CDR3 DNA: TGTGCCAGCAGCCGGCTAGCGGGGGGGTTCCAAGAGACCCAGTACTTC. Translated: CASSRLAGGFQETQYF.

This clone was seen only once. The CDR3 sequence: CASSLQARPTDTQYF. The CDR3 coding sequence is TGTGCCAGCAGCTTACAGGCCCGACCCACAGATACGCAGTATTTT. The rearrangement uses TRBV5-4 and TRBJ2-3, with D perhaps matching TRBD1 (5 bases). The CDR3 loop spans 15 amino acids. The V and J ends lost 2 bases and 2 bases respectively, with 12 bases between them. Germline CDR1 reads SGHNT; CDR2 reads YYREEE (reference sequence).

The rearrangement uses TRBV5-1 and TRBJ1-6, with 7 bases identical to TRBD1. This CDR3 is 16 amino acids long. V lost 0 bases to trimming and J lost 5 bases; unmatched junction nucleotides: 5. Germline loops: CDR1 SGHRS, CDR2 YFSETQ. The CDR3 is CASSLGTGPHNSPLHF. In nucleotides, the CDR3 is TGCGCCAGCAGCTTGGGGACAGGACCCCATAATTCACCCCTCCACTTT. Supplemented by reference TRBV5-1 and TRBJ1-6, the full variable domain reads KAGVTQTPRYLIKTRGQQVTLSCSPISGHRSVSWYQQTPGQGLQFLFEYFSETQRNKGNFPGRFSGRQFSNSRSEMNVSTLELGDSALYLCASSLGTGPHNSPLHFGNGTRLTVT.

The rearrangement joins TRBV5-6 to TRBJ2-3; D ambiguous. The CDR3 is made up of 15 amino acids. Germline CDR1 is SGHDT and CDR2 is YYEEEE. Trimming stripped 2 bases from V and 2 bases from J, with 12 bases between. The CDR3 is CASSFQVRATDTQYF. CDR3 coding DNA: TGTGCCAGCAGCTTCCAGGTCCGAGCCACAGATACGCAGTATTTT.

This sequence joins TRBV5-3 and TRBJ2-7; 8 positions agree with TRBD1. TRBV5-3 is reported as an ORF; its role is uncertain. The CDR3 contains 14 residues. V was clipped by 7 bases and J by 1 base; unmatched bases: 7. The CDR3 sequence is CARCYWTGSYEQYF. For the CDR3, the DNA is TGTGCCAGATGTTATTGGACAGGGTCCTACGAGCAGTACTTC.

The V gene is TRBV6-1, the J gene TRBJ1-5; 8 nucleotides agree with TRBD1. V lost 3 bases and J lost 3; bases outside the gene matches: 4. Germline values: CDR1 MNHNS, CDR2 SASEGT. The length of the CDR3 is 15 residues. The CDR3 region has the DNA TGTGCCAGCAGTGATAGGACAGGGATCAATCAGCCCCAGCATTTT. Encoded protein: CASSDRTGINQPQHF.

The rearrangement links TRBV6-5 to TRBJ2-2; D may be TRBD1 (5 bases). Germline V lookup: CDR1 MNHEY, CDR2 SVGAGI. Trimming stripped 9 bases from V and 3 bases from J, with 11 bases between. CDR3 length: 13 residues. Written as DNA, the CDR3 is TGTGCCAGTTCACGCAGGGACACCGGGGAGCTGTTTTTT. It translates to CASSRRDTGELFF.

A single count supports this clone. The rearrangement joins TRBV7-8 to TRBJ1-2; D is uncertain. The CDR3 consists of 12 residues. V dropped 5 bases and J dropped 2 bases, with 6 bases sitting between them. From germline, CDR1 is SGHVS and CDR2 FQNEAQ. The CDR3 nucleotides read TGTGCCAGCAGCCCAGTAAACTATGGCTACACCTTC. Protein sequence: CASSPVNYGYTF.

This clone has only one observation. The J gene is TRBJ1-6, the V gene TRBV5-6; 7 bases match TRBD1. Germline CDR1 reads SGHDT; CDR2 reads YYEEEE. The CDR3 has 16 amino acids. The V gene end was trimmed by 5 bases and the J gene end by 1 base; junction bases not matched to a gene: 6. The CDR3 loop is CASRKGGGSYNSPLHF. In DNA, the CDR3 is TGTGCCAGCAGAAAAGGGGGCGGGTCCTATAATTCACCCCTCCACTTT. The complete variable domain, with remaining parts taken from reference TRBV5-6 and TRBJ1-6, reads DAGVTQSPTHLIKTRGQQVTLRCSPKSGHDTVSWYQQALGQGPQFIFQYYEEEERQRGNFPDRFSGHQFPNYSSELNVNALLLGDSALYLCASRKGGGSYNSPLHFGNGTRLTVT.

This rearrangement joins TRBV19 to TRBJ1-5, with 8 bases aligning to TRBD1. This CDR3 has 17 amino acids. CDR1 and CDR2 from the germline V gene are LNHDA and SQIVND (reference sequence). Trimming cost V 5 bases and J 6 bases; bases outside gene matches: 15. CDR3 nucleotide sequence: TGTGCCAGTAGTTGGAATTGGGGACAGGCAGGAGGTCAGCCCCAGCATTTT. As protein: CASSWNWGQAGGQPQHF.

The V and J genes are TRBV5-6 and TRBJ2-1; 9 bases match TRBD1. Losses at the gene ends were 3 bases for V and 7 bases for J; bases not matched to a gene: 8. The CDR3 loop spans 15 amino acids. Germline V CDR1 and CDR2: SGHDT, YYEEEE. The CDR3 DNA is TGTGCCAGCAGCTCCGCGGACAGGGGCCGGAATGAGCAGTTCTTC. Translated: CASSSADRGRNEQFF.

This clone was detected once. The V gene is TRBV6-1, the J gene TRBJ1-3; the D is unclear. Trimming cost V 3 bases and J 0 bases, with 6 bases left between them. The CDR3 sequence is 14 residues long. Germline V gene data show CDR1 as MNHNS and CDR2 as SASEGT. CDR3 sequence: CASSDGFSGNTIYF. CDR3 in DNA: TGTGCCAGCAGTGACGGTTTCTCTGGAAACACCATATATTTT.

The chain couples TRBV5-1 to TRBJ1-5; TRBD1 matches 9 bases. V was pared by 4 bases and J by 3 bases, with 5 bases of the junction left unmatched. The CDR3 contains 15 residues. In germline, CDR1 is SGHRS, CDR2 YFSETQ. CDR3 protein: CASSPTGGDNQPQHF. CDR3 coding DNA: TGCGCCAGCAGCCCCACAGGGGGCGACAATCAGCCCCAGCATTTT. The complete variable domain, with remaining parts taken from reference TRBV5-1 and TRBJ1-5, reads KAGVTQTPRYLIKTRGQQVTLSCSPISGHRSVSWYQQTPGQGLQFLFEYFSETQRNKGNFPGRFSGRQFSNSRSEMNVSTLELGDSALYLCASSPTGGDNQPQHFGDGTRLSIL.

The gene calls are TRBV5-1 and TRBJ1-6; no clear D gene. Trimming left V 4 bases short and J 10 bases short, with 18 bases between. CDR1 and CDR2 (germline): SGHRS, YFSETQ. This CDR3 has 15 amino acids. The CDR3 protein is CASSPSKDWRSPLHF. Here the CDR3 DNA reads TGCGCCAGCAGCCCGAGCAAGGACTGGCGCTCACCCCTCCACTTT.

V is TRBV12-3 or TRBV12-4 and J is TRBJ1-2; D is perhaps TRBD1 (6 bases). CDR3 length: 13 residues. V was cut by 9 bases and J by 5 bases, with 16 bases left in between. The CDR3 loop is CASWTEGAYGYTF. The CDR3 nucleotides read TGTGCCAGTTGGACAGAGGGTGCGTATGGCTACACCTTC.

CDR3 region: CASSRDISLELFF. The CDR3 nucleotides read TGTGCCAGCAGCAGGGACATTTCGCTGGAACTGTTTTTT. This sequence joins TRBV3-1 (or the pseudogene TRBV3-2) and TRBJ1-4, with D tentatively TRBD1 (6 bases). Germline V gene data show CDR1 as LGHDT and CDR2 as YNNKEL (reference sequence). V was trimmed by 5 bases and J by 12 bases, leaving 16 bases between them. The CDR3 is 13 residues long.

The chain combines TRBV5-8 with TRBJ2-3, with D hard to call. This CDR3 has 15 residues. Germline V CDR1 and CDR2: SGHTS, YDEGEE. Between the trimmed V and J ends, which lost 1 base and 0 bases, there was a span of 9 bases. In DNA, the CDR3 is TGTGCCAGCAGCTTGAGACACCTTAGCACAGATACGCAGTATTTT. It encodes CASSLRHLSTDTQYF.

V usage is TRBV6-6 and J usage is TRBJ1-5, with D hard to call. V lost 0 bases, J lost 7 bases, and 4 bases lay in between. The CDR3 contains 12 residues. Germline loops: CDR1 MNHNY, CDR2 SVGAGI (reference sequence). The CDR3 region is CASSYSQQPQHF. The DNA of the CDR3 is TGTGCCAGCAGTTACTCGCAGCAGCCCCAGCATTTT.

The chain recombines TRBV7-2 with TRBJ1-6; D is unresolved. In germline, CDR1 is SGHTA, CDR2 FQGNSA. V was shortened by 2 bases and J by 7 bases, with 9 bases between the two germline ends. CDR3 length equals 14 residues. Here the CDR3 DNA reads TGTGCCAGCAGCTTAAAGAGGGCCAATTCACCCCTCCACTTT. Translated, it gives CASSLKRANSPLHF.

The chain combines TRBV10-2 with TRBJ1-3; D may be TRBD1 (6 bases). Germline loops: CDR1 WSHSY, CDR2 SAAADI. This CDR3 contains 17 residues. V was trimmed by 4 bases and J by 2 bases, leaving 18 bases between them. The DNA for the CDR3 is TGCGCCAGCAGTGGGACGGGACAAGGGACGGCTGGAAACACCATATATTTT. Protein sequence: CASSGTGQGTAGNTIYF.

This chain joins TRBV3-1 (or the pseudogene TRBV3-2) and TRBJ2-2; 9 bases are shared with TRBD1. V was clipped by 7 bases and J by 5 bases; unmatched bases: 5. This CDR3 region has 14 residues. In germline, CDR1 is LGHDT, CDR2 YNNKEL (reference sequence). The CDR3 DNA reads TGTGCCAGCAAAAGGACAGGGGAGACCGGGGAGCTGTTTTTT. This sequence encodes CASKRTGETGELFF.

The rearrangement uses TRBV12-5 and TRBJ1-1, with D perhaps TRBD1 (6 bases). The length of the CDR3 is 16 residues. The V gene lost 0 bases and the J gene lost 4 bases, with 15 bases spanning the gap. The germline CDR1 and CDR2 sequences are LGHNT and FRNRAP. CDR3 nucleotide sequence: TGTGCTAGTGGTTTGGTAGTCGGACAGACAATCACTGAAGCTTTCTTT. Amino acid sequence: CASGLVVGQTITEAFF.

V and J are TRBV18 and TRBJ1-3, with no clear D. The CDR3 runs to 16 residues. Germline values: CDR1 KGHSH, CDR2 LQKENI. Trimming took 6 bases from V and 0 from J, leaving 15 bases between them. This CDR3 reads CASSGDSASSGNTIYF. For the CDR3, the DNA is TGTGCCAGCTCGGGAGACTCGGCGTCCTCTGGAAACACCATATATTTT.

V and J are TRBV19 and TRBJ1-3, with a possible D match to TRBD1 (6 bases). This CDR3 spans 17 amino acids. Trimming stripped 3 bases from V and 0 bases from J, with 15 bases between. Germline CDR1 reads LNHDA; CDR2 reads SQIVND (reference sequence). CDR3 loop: CASSMPDSLVSGNTIYF. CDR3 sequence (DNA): TGTGCCAGTAGTATGCCGGACAGCCTTGTCTCTGGAAACACCATATATTTT.

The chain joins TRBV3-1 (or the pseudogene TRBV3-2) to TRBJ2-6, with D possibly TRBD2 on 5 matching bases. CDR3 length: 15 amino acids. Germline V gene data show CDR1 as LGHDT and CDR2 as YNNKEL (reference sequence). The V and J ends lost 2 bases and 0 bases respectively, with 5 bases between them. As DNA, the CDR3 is TGTGCCAGCAGCCAACGGGGCTCTGGGGCCAACGTCCTGACTTTC. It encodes CASSQRGSGANVLTF.